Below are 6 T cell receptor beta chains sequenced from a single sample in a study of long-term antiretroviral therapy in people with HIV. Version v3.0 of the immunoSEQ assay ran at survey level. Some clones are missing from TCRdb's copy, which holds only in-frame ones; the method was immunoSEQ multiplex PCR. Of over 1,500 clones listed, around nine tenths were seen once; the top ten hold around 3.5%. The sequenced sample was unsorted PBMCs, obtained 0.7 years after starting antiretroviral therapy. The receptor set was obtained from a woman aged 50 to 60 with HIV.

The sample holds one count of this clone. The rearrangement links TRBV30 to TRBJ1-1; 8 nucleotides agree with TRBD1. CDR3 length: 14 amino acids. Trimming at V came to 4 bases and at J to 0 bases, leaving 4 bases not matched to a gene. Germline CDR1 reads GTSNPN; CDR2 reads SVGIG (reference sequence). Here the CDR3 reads CAWKLQGVNTEAFF. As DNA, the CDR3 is TGTGCCTGGAAGTTACAGGGGGTGAACACTGAAGCTTTCTTT.

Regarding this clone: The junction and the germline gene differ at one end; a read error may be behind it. The CDR3 DNA is TGTGCCAGCAGCTTGAGGGTCTTT. This encodes CASSLRVF. The chain couples TRBV5-8 to TRBJ1-1; D remains unclear. Germline lookup yields CDR1 SGHTS and CDR2 YDEGEE. The CDR3 consists of 8 residues.

The CDR3 reads CASTTLGKNIQYF. Written as DNA, the CDR3 is TGTGCCAGCACCACTTTAGGAAAAAACATTCAGTACTTC. This rearrangement joins TRBV11-2 to TRBJ2-4; the D is unclear. The CDR3 has 13 residues. The V and J ends lost 7 bases and 4 bases respectively, with 11 bases between them. Germline V lookup: CDR1 SGHAT, CDR2 FQNNGV.

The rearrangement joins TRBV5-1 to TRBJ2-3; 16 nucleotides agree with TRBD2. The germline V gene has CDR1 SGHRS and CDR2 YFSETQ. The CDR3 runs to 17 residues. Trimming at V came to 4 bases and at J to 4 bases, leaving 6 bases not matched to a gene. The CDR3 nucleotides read TGCGCCAGCAGCGGGACTAGCGGGGGGGCCGGGTCAGATACGCAGTATTTT. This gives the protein CASSGTSGGAGSDTQYF.

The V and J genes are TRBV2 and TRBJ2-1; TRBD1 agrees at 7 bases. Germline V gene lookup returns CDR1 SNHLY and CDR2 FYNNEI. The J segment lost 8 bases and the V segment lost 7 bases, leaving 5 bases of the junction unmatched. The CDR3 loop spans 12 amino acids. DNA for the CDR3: TGTGCCAGCACGACAGGGAGTTATGAGCAGTTCTTC. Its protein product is CASTTGSYEQFF.

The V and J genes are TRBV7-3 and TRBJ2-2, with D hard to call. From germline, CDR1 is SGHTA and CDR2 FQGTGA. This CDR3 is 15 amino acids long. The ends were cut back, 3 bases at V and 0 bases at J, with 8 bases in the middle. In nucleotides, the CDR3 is TGTGCCAGCAGCTTTGACTTCTCGAACACCGGGGAGCTGTTTTTT. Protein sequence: CASSFDFSNTGELFF.